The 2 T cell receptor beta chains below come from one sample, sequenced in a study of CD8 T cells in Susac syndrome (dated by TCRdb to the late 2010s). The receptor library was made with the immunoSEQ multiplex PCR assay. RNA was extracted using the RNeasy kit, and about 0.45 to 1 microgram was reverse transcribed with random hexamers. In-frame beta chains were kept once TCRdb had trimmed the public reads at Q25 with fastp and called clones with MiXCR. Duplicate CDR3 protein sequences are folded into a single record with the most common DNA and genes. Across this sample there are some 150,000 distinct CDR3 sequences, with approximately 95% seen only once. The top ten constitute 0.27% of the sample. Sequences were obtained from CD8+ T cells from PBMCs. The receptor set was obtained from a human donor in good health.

The CDR3 protein is CATSRDQRGGPNSGANVLTF. CDR3 DNA: TGTGCCACCAGCAGAGATCAAAGGGGTGGGCCCAACTCTGGGGCCAACGTCCTGACTTTC. This rearrangement joins TRBV15 to TRBJ2-6; a possible D gene is TRBD1 (5 bases). With 0 bases removed from V and 0 bases from J, the gap between germline ends came to 18 bases. The CDR3 consists of 20 residues. Germline CDR1 is LNHNV and CDR2 is YYDKDF (reference sequence).

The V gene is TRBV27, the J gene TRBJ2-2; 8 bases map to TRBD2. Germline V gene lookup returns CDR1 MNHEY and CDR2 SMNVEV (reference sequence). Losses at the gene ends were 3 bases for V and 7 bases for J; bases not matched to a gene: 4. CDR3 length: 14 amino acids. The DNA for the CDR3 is TGTGCCAGCAGTTTTCGGGAGGGTGTCGGGGAGCTGTTTTTT. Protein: CASSFREGVGELFF.